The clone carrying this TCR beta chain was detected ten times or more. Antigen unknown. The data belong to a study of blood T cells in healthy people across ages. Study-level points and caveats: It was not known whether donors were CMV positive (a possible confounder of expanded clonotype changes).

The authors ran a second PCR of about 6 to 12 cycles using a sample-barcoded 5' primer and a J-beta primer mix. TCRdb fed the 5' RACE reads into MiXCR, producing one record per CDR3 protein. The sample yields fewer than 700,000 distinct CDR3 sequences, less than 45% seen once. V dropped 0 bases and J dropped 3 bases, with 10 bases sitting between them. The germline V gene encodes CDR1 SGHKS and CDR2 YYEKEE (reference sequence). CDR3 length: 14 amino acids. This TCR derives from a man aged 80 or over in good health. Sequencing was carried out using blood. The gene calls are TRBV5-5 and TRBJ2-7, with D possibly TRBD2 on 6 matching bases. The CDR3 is CASSLVGSGYEQYF. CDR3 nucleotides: TGTGCCAGCAGCTTGGTTGGTAGCGGCTACGAGCAGTACTTC.